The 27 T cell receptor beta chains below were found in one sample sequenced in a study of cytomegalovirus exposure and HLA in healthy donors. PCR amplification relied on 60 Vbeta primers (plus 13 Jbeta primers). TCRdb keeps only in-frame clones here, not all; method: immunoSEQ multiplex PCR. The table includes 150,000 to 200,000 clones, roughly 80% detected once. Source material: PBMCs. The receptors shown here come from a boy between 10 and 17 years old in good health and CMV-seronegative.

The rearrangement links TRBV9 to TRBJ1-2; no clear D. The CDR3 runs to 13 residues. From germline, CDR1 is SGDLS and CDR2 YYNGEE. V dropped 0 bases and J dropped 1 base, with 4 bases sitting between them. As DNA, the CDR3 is TGTGCCAGCAGCGTAGCACTTAACTATGGCTACACCTTC. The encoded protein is CASSVALNYGYTF. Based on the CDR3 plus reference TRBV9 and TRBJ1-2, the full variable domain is DSGVTQTPKHLITATGQRVTLRCSPRSGDLSVYWYQQSLDQGLQFLIQYYNGEERAKGNILERFSAQQFPDLHSELNLSSLELGDSALYFCASSVALNYGYTFGSGTRLTVV.

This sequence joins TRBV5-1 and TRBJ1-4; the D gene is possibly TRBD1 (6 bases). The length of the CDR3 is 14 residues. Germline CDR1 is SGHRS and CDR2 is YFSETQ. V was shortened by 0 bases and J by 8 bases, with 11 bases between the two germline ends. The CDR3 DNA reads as TGCGCCAGCAGCTTGGGGGGGCTTCGGGAAAAACTGTTTTTT. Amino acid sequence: CASSLGGLREKLFF.

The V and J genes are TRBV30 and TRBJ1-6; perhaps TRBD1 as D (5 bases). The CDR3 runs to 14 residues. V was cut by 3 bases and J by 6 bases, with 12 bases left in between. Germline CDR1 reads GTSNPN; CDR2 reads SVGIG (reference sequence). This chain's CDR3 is CAWRSGRANSPLHF. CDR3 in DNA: TGTGCCTGGAGATCGGGCAGGGCTAATTCACCCCTCCACTTT.

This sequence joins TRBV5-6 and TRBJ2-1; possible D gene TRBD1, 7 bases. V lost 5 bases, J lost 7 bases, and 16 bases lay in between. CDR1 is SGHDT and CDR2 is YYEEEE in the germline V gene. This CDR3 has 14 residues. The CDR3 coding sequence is TGTGCCAGCAGTCCCGGGGGACAGCGGAATGAGCAGTTCTTC. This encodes CASSPGGQRNEQFF.

The DNA of the CDR3 is TGCGCCAGCAGTGACCGTAGCGGGACAGGGTCCCCCAATGAGCAGTTCTTC. Translation: CASSDRSGTGSPNEQFF. V gene TRBV10-1 combines with J gene TRBJ2-1; a possible D gene is TRBD1 (9 bases). Trimming shortened V by 3 bases and J by 6 bases, and 21 bases separated the two germline ends. Germline lookup yields CDR1 WNHNN and CDR2 SYGVQD (reference sequence). This CDR3 comprises 17 residues.

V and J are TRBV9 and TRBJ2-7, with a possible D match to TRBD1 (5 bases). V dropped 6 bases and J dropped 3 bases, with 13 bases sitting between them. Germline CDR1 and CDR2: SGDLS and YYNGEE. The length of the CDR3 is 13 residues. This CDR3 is CASMQRTNYEQYF. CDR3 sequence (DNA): TGTGCCAGCATGCAGAGGACAAACTACGAGCAGTACTTC.

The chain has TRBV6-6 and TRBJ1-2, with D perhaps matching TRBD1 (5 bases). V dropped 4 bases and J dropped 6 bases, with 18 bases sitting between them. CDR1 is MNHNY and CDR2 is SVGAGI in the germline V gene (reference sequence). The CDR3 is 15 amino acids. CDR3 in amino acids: CASSFPTETDDGYTF. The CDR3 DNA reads TGTGCCAGCAGTTTCCCGACAGAAACGGACGATGGCTACACCTTC.

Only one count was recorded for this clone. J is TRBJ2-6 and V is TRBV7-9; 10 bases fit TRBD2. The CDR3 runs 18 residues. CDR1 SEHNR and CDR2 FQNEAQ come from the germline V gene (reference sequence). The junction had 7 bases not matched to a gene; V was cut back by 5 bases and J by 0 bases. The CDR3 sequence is CASSKLAGQDSGANVLTF. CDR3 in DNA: TGTGCCAGCAGCAAACTAGCGGGACAGGACTCTGGGGCCAACGTCCTGACTTTC.

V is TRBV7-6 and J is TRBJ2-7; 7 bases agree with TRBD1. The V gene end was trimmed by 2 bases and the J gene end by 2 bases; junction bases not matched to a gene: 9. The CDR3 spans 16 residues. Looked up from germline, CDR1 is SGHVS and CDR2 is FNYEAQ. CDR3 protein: CASSLSSGQRPYEQYF. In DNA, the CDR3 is TGTGCCAGCAGCTTATCGTCGGGACAGAGACCCTACGAGCAGTACTTC.

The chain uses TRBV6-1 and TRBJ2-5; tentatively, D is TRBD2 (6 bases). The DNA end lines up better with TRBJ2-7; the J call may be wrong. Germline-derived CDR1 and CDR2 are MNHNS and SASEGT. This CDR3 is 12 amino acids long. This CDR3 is CASTLGGYEQYF. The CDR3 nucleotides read TGTGCCAGCACATTGGGAGGCTACGAGCAGTACTTC.

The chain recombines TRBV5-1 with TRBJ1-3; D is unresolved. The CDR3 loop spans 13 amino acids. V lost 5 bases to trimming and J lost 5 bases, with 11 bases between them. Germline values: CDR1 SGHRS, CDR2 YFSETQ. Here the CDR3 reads CASSRGIRNTIYF. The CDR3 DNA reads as TGCGCCAGCAGTCGAGGTATCAGAAACACCATATATTTT.

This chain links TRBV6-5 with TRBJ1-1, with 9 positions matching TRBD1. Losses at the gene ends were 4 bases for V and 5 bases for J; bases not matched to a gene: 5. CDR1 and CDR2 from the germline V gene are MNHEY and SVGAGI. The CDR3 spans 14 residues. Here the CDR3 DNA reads TGTGCCAGCAGTTGGGGACAGGGTGGGACTGAAGCTTTCTTT. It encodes CASSWGQGGTEAFF.

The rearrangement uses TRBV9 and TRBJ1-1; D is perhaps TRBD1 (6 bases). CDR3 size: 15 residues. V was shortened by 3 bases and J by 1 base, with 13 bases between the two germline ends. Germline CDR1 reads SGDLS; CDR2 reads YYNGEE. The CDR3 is CASSASPGQNTEAFF. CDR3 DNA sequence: TGTGCCAGCAGCGCCAGTCCGGGACAGAACACTGAAGCTTTCTTT.

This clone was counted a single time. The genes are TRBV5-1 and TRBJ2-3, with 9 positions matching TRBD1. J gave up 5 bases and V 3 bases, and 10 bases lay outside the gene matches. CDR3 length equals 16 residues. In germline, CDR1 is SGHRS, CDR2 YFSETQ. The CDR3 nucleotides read TGCGCCAGCAGCTACTCAACAGGGGGCTGGGGAGATACGCAGTATTTT. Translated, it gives CASSYSTGGWGDTQYF.

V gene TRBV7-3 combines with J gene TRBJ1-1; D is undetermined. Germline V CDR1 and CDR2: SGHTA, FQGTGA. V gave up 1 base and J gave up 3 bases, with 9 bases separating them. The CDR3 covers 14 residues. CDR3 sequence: CASSLNPGDTEAFF. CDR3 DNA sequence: TGTGCCAGCAGCTTAAATCCCGGGGACACTGAAGCTTTCTTT.

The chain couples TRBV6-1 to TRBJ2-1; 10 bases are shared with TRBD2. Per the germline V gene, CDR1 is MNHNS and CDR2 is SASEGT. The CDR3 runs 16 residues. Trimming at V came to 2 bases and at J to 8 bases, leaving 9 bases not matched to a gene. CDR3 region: CASSEISGRGTDEQFF. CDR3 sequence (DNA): TGTGCCAGCAGTGAAATCAGCGGGAGGGGGACCGATGAGCAGTTCTTC.

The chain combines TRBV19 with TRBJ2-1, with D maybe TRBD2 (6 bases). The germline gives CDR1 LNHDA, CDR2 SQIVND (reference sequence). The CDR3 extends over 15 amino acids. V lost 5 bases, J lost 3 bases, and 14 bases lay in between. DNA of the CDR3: TGTGCCAGTAGTCCCACGGGCGGGGTCTACAATGAGCAGTTCTTC. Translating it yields CASSPTGGVYNEQFF.

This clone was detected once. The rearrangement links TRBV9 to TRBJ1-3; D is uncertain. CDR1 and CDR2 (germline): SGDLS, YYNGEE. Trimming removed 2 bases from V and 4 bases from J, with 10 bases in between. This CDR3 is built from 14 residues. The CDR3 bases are TGTGCCAGCAGCGTTAACATATTCGGAAACACCATATATTTT. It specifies CASSVNIFGNTIYF. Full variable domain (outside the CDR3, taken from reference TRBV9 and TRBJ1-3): DSGVTQTPKHLITATGQRVTLRCSPRSGDLSVYWYQQSLDQGLQFLIQYYNGEERAKGNILERFSAQQFPDLHSELNLSSLELGDSALYFCASSVNIFGNTIYFGEGSWLTVV.

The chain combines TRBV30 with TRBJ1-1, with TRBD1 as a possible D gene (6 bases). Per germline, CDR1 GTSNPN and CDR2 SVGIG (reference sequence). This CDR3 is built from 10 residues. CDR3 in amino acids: CAWDTTEAFF. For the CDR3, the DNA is TGTGCTTGGGACACCACTGAAGCTTTCTTT.

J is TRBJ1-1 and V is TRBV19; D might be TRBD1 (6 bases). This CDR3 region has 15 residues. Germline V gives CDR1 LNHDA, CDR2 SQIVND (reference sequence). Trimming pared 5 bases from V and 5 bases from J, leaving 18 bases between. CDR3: CASSPTGSTKTEAFF. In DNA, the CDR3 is TGTGCCAGTAGTCCGACAGGATCGACAAAGACTGAAGCTTTCTTT.

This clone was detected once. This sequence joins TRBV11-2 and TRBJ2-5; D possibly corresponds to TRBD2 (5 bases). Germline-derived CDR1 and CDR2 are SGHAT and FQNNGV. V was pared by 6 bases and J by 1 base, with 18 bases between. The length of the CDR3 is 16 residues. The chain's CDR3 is CASRSIRGSSQETQYF. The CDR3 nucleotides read TGTGCCAGCAGATCAATTCGGGGATCCTCCCAAGAGACCCAGTACTTC.

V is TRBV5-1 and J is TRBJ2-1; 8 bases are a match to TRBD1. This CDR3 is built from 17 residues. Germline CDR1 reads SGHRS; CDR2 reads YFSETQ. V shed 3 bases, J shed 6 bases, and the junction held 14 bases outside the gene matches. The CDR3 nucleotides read TGCGCCAGCAGCTCATATCCTCCAGGGGGCGCCGTCAATGAGCAGTTCTTC. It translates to CASSSYPPGGAVNEQFF.

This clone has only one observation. CDR3 residues: CASSLYLASGVNNEQFF. In DNA, the CDR3 is TGCGCCAGCAGCTTGTATTTGGCTAGCGGGGTGAACAATGAGCAGTTCTTC. The genes are TRBV5-1 and TRBJ2-1; 9 nucleotides align to TRBD2. V lost 1 base, J lost 5 bases, and 10 bases stayed unmatched. CDR3 length: 17 amino acids. Germline V gene data show CDR1 as SGHRS and CDR2 as YFSETQ. Variable domain in full (rest from reference TRBV5-1 and TRBJ2-1): KAGVTQTPRYLIKTRGQQVTLSCSPISGHRSVSWYQQTPGQGLQFLFEYFSETQRNKGNFPGRFSGRQFSNSRSEMNVSTLELGDSALYLCASSLYLASGVNNEQFFGPGTRLTVL.

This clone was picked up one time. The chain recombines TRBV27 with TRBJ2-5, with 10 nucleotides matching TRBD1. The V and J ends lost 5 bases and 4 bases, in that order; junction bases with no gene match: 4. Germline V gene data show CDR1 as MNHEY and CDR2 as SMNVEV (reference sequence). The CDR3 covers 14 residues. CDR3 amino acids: CASSPGQGPETQYF. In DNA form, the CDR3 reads TGTGCCAGCAGTCCGGGACAGGGGCCAGAGACCCAGTACTTC.

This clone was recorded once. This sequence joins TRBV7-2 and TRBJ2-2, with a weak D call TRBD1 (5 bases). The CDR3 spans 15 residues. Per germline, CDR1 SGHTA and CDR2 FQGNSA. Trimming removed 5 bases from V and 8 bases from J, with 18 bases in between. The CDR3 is CASSKITGVLGELFF. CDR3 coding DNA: TGTGCCAGCAGCAAGATAACAGGAGTACTAGGGGAGCTGTTTTTT.

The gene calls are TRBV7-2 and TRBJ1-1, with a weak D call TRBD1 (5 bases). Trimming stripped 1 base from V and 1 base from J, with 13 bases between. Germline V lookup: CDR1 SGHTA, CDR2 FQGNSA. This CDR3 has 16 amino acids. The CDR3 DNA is TGTGCCAGCAGCTTAGGGATGGGGGGACGGAACACTGAAGCTTTCTTT. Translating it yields CASSLGMGGRNTEAFF.

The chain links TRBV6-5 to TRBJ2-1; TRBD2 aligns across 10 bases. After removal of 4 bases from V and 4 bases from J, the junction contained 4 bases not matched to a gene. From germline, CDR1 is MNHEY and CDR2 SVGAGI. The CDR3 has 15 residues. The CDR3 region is CASSSSSGRYNEQFF. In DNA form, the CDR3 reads TGTGCCAGCAGTTCGTCTAGCGGGAGATACAATGAGCAGTTCTTC.